These 6 T cell receptor beta chains were sequenced from one sample in a study of T cells in Graves' hyperthyroidism and ophthalmopathy (dated by TCRdb to the late 2010s). Library preparation employed multiplex PCR. Instrument used: Illumina HiSeq 2000. The TCR beta CDR3 regions were amplified from the RNA transcripts. A first-round RT-PCR of the TCR CDR3 used the HTBI primer set with the Qiagen OneStep RT-PCR kit. TCRdb trimmed public reads at Q25 via fastp, called clones via MiXCR and kept in-frame beta chains. When rows share a CDR3 protein, they turn into one entry using the most common DNA and genes. The sample contains some 510,000 distinct CDR3 sequences, around 21% of them found a single time. 26% of the sample comes from the top ten. Sequences were obtained from blood. The receptor set was obtained from a man aged 18 to 30 with Graves' hyperthyroidism.

This clonotype was counted ten times or more. The V gene is TRBV12-3 or TRBV12-4, the J gene TRBJ1-1; D possibly corresponds to TRBD1 (5 bases). Trimming stripped 2 bases from V and 11 bases from J, with 18 bases between. This CDR3 is 14 amino acids long. CDR3 nucleotides: TGTGCCAGCAGTTTATTTCGGGAAGGGGCCGAGGCTTTCTTT. Its translation is CASSLFREGAEAFF.

This clonotype was observed a few times. V gene TRBV30 combines with J gene TRBJ1-2; maybe TRBD1 (5 bases). Germline CDR1 reads GTSNPN; CDR2 reads SVGIG (reference sequence). The ends were cut back, 5 bases at V and 3 bases at J, with 10 bases in the middle. The CDR3 is 12 residues long. In DNA form, the CDR3 reads TGTGCCTGGTCCGACAGAGACTATGGCTACACCTTC. Protein: CAWSDRDYGYTF. Full variable domain (remainder filled in from reference TRBV30 and TRBJ1-2): SQTIHQWPATLVQPVGSPLSLECTVEGTSNPNLYWYRQAAGRGLQLLFYSVGIGQISSEVPQNLSASRPQDRQFILSSKKLLLSDSGFYLCAWSDRDYGYTFGSGTRLTVV.

The sample holds many counts of this clonotype. The V and J genes are TRBV6-5 and TRBJ2-7; weak D call: TRBD1 (6 bases). Germline loops: CDR1 MNHEY, CDR2 SVGAGI. The CDR3 runs to 17 residues. V was pared by 1 base and J by 2 bases, with 18 bases between. In DNA, the CDR3 is TGTGCCAGCAGTTACTTGGGGGTCTTGGGACACCCCTACGAGCAGTACTTC. This sequence encodes CASSYLGVLGHPYEQYF.

This clonotype was recorded at least ten times. The rearrangement joins TRBV9 to TRBJ1-2, with 9 positions matching TRBD1. Germline CDR1 reads SGDLS; CDR2 reads YYNGEE. V lost 0 bases to trimming and J lost 8 bases; unmatched junction nucleotides: 8. The CDR3 totals 15 residues. CDR3 nucleotide sequence: TGTGCCAGCAGCGTAGATCCGGACAGGGGCGTCGGCTACACCTTC. Protein: CASSVDPDRGVGYTF.

The chain uses TRBV27 and TRBJ2-7, with 8 bases matching TRBD1. The CDR3 is 11 residues long. Germline values: CDR1 MNHEY, CDR2 SMNVEV (reference sequence). Germline trimming cut 5 bases from V and 9 bases from J; bases unmatched to any gene: 3. DNA of the CDR3: TGTGCCAGCAGTACCGGACAGGGGCAGTACTTC. Encoded protein: CASSTGQGQYF.

V gene TRBV27 combines with J gene TRBJ1-1; 7 nucleotides agree with TRBD1. There are 16 residues in the CDR3. Losses at the gene ends were 4 bases for V and 0 bases for J; bases not matched to a gene: 8. Germline CDR1 is MNHEY and CDR2 is SMNVEV (reference sequence). CDR3 nucleotides: TGTGCCAGCAGTTCATCACACAGGGGCTTGAACACTGAAGCTTTCTTT. Residues: CASSSSHRGLNTEAFF.